This T cell receptor beta chain was identified during a study of blood T cell repertoires in COVID-19. Per the germline V gene, CDR1 is SGHRS and CDR2 is YFSETQ. The CDR3 extends over 12 amino acids. Deletions cut 4 bases from V and 5 bases from J, with 9 bases between. Study processing details: Scientists estimated how many nucleated cells there were by amplifying reference gene primers. Sequenced by immunoSEQ multiplex PCR; TCRdb stores in-frame clones only, minus some. The V and J calls and clone size were taken over from that table, and D and trimming were inferred from the DNA. Among under 250,000 clones listed, about four fifths were seen once.

Material for sequencing was peripheral blood. The gene calls are TRBV5-1 and TRBJ1-2; perhaps TRBD1 as D (6 bases). This receptor was obtained from a man between 50 and 59 years old with acute or convalescent COVID-19. This chain's CDR3 is CASSPRGYGYTF. CDR3 DNA sequence: TGCGCCAGCAGCCCCAGGGGTTATGGCTACACCTTC. The variable domain in full, with the rest retrieved from reference TRBV5-1 and TRBJ1-2, is KAGVTQTPRYLIKTRGQQVTLSCSPISGHRSVSWYQQTPGQGLQFLFEYFSETQRNKGNFPGRFSGRQFSNSRSEMNVSTLELGDSALYLCASSPRGYGYTFGSGTRLTVV.